The rows below give T cell receptor beta chains drawn from one sample of a study of identical twins. TCRdb re-derived calls from the 5' RACE reads in MiXCR, one entry per CDR3 protein. The sample lists some 270,000 distinct CDR3 sequences, 6.5% to 9.5% occurring once. The sample was also reused in another study, on yellow fever vaccine responses in identical twins.

Sequencing input: CD8+ T cells sorted from blood. These receptors were taken from a young woman in good health. Each CDR3 is given with its conserved first and last residue. D genes are given only for firm matches. Where a row states a size, it is once, few, many or the class of an expanded clone; other rows omit it.

size	D	J	V	DNA	CDR3
many	NA	TRBJ2-4	TRBV15	TGTGCCACCAGCAGAGTGCCCAGGGCCTCCAACATTCAGTACTTC	CATSRVPRASNIQYF
few	TRBD2	TRBJ2-1	TRBV4-3	TGCGCCAGCAGCCTAGGTAGCGGGGGGCTCTTCAATGAGCAGTTCTTC	CASSLGSGGLFNEQFF
few	TRBD2	TRBJ2-1	TRBV24-1	TGTGCCACCAGTAGCGGGGGCGATCAGCAGTTCTTC	CATSSGGDQQFF
NA	TRBD1	TRBJ1-4	TRBV29-1	TGCAGCGTTGTAGACAGGGTAGATGAAAAACTGTTTTTT	CSVVDRVDEKLFF
NA	NA	TRBJ2-3	TRBV7-9	TGTGCCAGCAGAGCTCATGGCACAGATACGCAGTATTTT	CASRAHGTDTQYF
few	NA	TRBJ2-5	TRBV5-1	TGCGCCAGCAGCTTCCAACAGGGGGGGGAGACCCAGTACTTC	CASSFQQGGETQYF
NA	NA	TRBJ2-1	TRBV28	TGTGCCAGCAGTAGGGGCCGGATGGGAGTGTCCTACAATGAGCAGTTCTTC	CASSRGRMGVSYNEQFF
few	TRBD1	TRBJ2-2	TRBV4-2	TGTGCCAGCAGCCAAGAGACAGGGGGGGCCGGGGAGCTGTTTTTT	CASSQETGGAGELFF
few	TRBD1	TRBJ2-7	TRBV7-9	TGTGCCAGCAGCCCCCGGCAGGGGGCTACCTACGAGCAGTACTTC	CASSPRQGATYEQYF
few	TRBD1	TRBJ1-5	TRBV20-1	TGCAGTGCTAGAGCCGTAGGGGGCGCACAGCCCCAGCATTTT	CSARAVGGAQPQHF
few	NA	TRBJ2-1	TRBV2	TGTGCCAGCAGTGTACCGTTATCTCAGAGGGGTTACAATGAGCAGTTCTTC	CASSVPLSQRGYNEQFF
NA	NA	TRBJ2-7	TRBV11-2	TGTGCCAGCAGCTCCCCGGGGGCTTCCTACGAGCAGTACTTC	CASSSPGASYEQYF
few	NA	TRBJ2-2	TRBV7-9	TGTGCCAGCAGCTTAGGATGGGGCACCGGGGAGCTGTTTTTT	CASSLGWGTGELFF
few	NA	TRBJ2-3	TRBV12-3/TRBV12-4	TGTGCCAGCACCAACGGGGGGCGCAGCACAGATACGCAGTATTTT	CASTNGGRSTDTQYF
few	NA	TRBJ1-1	TRBV29-1	TGCAGCGTCGAGGGGTGGGGAGGGGACACTGAAGCTTTCTTT	CSVEGWGGDTEAFF
few	TRBD1	TRBJ2-3	TRBV12-3/TRBV12-4	TGTGCCAGCAGTGACAGGGTCACATATACGCAGTATTTT	CASSDRVTYTQYF
few	NA	TRBJ2-3	TRBV4-3	TGCGCCAGCAGCCAAGATCGGGGGCGGCTTAGCACAGATACGCAGTATTTT	CASSQDRGRLSTDTQYF
few	NA	TRBJ2-7	TRBV20-1	TGCTGTGCTAGAGACGCCCTTATTCCGTTTGACGCCTACGAGCAGTACTTC	CCARDALIPFDAYEQYF
many	NA	TRBJ2-5	TRBV12-3/TRBV12-4	TGTGCCAGCAGAGAAACGGACAGTCAAGAGACCCAGTACTTC	CASRETDSQETQYF
many	NA	TRBJ2-6	TRBV6-2/TRBV6-3	TGTGCCAGCAGTCCGGACGGAGGCTCTGGGGCCAACGTCCTGACTTTC	CASSPDGGSGANVLTF
many	NA	TRBJ1-6	TRBV12-3/TRBV12-4	TGTGCCAGCAGTTTAGAGGGAGGTTCACCCCTCCACTTT	CASSLEGGSPLHF
few	TRBD2	TRBJ2-1	TRBV7-9	TGTGCCAGCAGCTTAGTTTTACGGCAGGGAGGGAATGAGCAGTTCTTC	CASSLVLRQGGNEQFF
NA	TRBD1	TRBJ2-5	TRBV27	TGTGCCAGCGGACAAACCGGGACAGGACTTCGGGGGACCCAGTACTTC	CASGQTGTGLRGTQYF
NA	NA	TRBJ2-5	TRBV7-9	TGTGCCAGCAGCCAAGACGGCCAAGAGACCCAGTACTTC	CASSQDGQETQYF
many	NA	TRBJ1-1	TRBV12-3/TRBV12-4	TGTGCCAGCAGTTTAGGACCCGGGGGCAGGAAGACTGAAGCTTTCTTT	CASSLGPGGRKTEAFF
NA	NA	TRBJ2-7	TRBV7-9	TGTGCCAGCAGCCGTGATCCTACCTACGAGCAGTACTTC	CASSRDPTYEQYF
few	TRBD1	TRBJ2-3	TRBV10-3	TGTGCCATCAGCCCGGACAGGAGCTCTTCTAGCACAGATACGCAGTATTTT	CAISPDRSSSSTDTQYF
NA	NA	TRBJ2-3	TRBV20-1	TGCAGTGCTTCGCCATCATCCCGCACAGATACGCAGTATTTT	CSASPSSRTDTQYF
few	NA	TRBJ2-7	TRBV27	TGTGCCAGCAGTTTATCAGTCACTAAGTTCGAGCAGTACTTC	CASSLSVTKFEQYF
NA	TRBD2	TRBJ2-3	TRBV27	TGTGCCAGACTCAGCGGGAGGGCCATAGATACGCAGTATTTT	CARLSGRAIDTQYF
many	NA	TRBJ2-2	TRBV24-1	TGTGCCACCAGTGATTTGCTAGGGTGGGACACCGGGGAGCTGTTTTTT	CATSDLLGWDTGELFF
NA	TRBD2	TRBJ2-1	TRBV10-3	TGTGCCATCAGTGAGTCCAGCGGGGGGACTAACAATGAGCAGTTCTTC	CAISESSGGTNNEQFF
many	TRBD1	TRBJ2-1	TRBV27	TGTGCCAGCAGCTACGGACAGGGGGATATCTCCAATGAGCAGTTCTTC	CASSYGQGDISNEQFF
few	NA	TRBJ2-2	TRBV6-1	TGTGCCAGCAGGGGACGGAGTGTGGCCGGGGAGCTGTTTTTT	CASRGRSVAGELFF
few	NA	TRBJ1-5	TRBV7-9	TGTGCCAGCAGCTCCGTGGGTAATCAGCCCCAGCATTTT	CASSSVGNQPQHF
few	TRBD2	TRBJ2-7	TRBV4-3	TGCGCCAGCAGCCAAGCACTAGCGGGAGACTACGAGCAGTACTTC	CASSQALAGDYEQYF
NA	TRBD2	TRBJ2-1	TRBV7-2	TGTGCCAGCAGTTTTAGCGGGAGCTCCTACAATGAGCAGTTCTTC	CASSFSGSSYNEQFF
many	NA	TRBJ2-3	TRBV5-1	TGCGCCAGCAGCCCCTGGGGGGCCACAGATACGCAGTATTTT	CASSPWGATDTQYF
NA	NA	TRBJ1-5	TRBV5-1	TGCGCCAGCAGCTTGGCCGGGCAGGTCAATCAGCCCCAGCATTTT	CASSLAGQVNQPQHF
NA	TRBD2	TRBJ2-5	TRBV5-6	TGTGCCAGCAGCTGGACTAGCGGGAGGACCCTCCAAGAGACCCAGTACTTC	CASSWTSGRTLQETQYF
many	NA	TRBJ2-1	TRBV6-5	TGTGCCAGCAGTTACTCGATCGGGCGTTCCTACAATGAGCAGTTCTTC	CASSYSIGRSYNEQFF
NA	NA	TRBJ1-1	TRBV7-2	TGTGCCAGCAGCCCGAAAAACACTGAAGCTTTCTTT	CASSPKNTEAFF
few	NA	TRBJ2-7	TRBV4-2	TGTGCCAGCAGCCACCGGACAGCCTACGAGCAGTACTTC	CASSHRTAYEQYF
NA	NA	TRBJ2-7	TRBV12-3/TRBV12-4	TGTGCCAGCAGTTTTGTTGGGGGTTCCCCAGTCTCAAGCTCCTACGAGCAGTACTTC	CASSFVGGSPVSSSYEQYF
few	NA	TRBJ2-7	TRBV24-1	TGTGCCACCAGTGGACAGAACCTAAGGCACGAGCAGTACTTC	CATSGQNLRHEQYF
few	NA	TRBJ2-3	TRBV4-3	TGCGCCAGCAGCCAAGATAGGGGCCTGGGCGCAGATACGCAGTATTTT	CASSQDRGLGADTQYF
many	NA	TRBJ1-1	TRBV5-6	TGTGCCAGCAGCGGAACCTCGACAGACACTGAAGCTTTCTTT	CASSGTSTDTEAFF
few	TRBD2	TRBJ2-5	TRBV12-3/TRBV12-4	TGTGCCAGCAGTCTGGGGACTAGCGGATTACAAGAGACCCAGTACTTC	CASSLGTSGLQETQYF
NA	NA	TRBJ2-7	TRBV6-1	TGTGCCAGCACCCCTGCGGGTGGAGCCTCCTACGAGCAGTACTTC	CASTPAGGASYEQYF
few	TRBD1	TRBJ2-1	TRBV27	TGTGCCAGTGGGACAGGTTGGGGCAATGAGCAGTTCTTC	CASGTGWGNEQFF
few	TRBD2	TRBJ2-7	TRBV28	TGTGCCAGCAGTTTATATAGCGGGAGTGCTAACGAGCAGTACTTC	CASSLYSGSANEQYF
NA	TRBD1	TRBJ1-1	TRBV6-1	TGTGCCAGCAGTCAGGACAGGTCCATGAGCACTGAAGCTTTCTTT	CASSQDRSMSTEAFF
NA	NA	TRBJ2-7	TRBV10-1	TGCGCCAGCAGTGAGTACCCGATGGTCGCCCAGGGCTCCTACGAGCAGTACTTC	CASSEYPMVAQGSYEQYF
few	NA	TRBJ2-7	TRBV7-9	TGTGCCAGCAGCTCGGTTCAAACAGGGTTGAACGAGCAGTACTTC	CASSSVQTGLNEQYF
NA	TRBD1	TRBJ2-7	TRBV27	TGTGCCAGCAGTCGTATTGGCGATGGGACAGGGTTTTACGAGCAGTACTTC	CASSRIGDGTGFYEQYF
many	NA	TRBJ2-1	TRBV4-3	TGCGCCAGCAGCCAAGATGACCACTACAATGAGCAGTTCTTC	CASSQDDHYNEQFF
NA	TRBD1	TRBJ2-3	TRBV5-6	TGTGCCAGCAGCTTCCGACAGGGTAGAACAGATACGCAGTATTTT	CASSFRQGRTDTQYF
few	NA	TRBJ2-3	TRBV12-5	TGTGCTAGTGGTCGAGCGGTTCTCACAGATACGCAGTATTTT	CASGRAVLTDTQYF